This TCR beta chain was captured in a study of blood T cell repertoires in COVID-19. Study background: The origin of the acute and convalescent COVID-19 samples was the United States, Italy and Spain. Sources were T cells, B-cell-depleted T cells, or PBMCs; the material itself was cDNA or gDNA.

In the authors' methods: It was from reference gene primer amplification that nucleated cell counts were estimated. Method: immunoSEQ multiplex PCR; TCRdb's copy keeps in-frame clones and lacks some. The V and J calls and clone size come from that table; D and trimming were worked out from the DNA. The sample yields 65,000 to 80,000 clones, more than 65% seen once. V gave up 4 bases and J gave up 2 bases, with 11 bases separating them. In germline, CDR1 is SGHTA, CDR2 FQGNSA. The CDR3 runs to 14 residues. This TCR came from a man in his forties or fifties with acute or convalescent COVID-19. The V call is TRBV7-2, the J call TRBJ2-5; the D gene is possibly TRBD1 (6 bases). The sample comprised peripheral blood. The CDR3 is CASSSYREQETQYF. In DNA, the CDR3 is TGTGCCAGCAGCTCGTACAGGGAACAAGAGACCCAGTACTTC.